This passage covers 6 T cell receptor beta chains from one sample sequenced in a study of cytomegalovirus exposure and HLA in healthy donors (dated by TCRdb to about 2017). Receptors were amplified or captured by the immunoSEQ multiplex PCR assay. A mixture of 60 forward primers for TCR Vbeta segments and 13 reverse primers for TCR Jbeta segments was used in the multiplex PCR. The table was pulled from immuneACCESS by TCRdb, which kept in-frame rearrangements only. Such tables lose some clones; where checked, under half of the loss comes from unresolved V genes, and the rest has no known cause. Counted in this sample were fewer than 100,000 clones; 75% to 80% of them appeared once. The ten largest clones capture 6% to 8.5% of the sample. The specimen sequenced was PBMCs. The receptors here all came from a female donor in good health and CMV-seronegative.

The rearrangement joins TRBV10-3 to TRBJ2-3; a possible D gene is TRBD1 (6 bases). This CDR3 comprises 13 residues. Germline V gives CDR1 ENHRY, CDR2 SYGVKD. V was clipped by 7 bases and J by 2 bases, with 10 bases between them. The CDR3 loop reads CAIKQGPTDTQYF. CDR3 DNA: TGTGCCATCAAACAGGGCCCCACAGATACGCAGTATTTT.

The chain joins TRBV7-3 to TRBJ2-2; unclear D gene. The germline V and J ends were trimmed by 2 bases and 5 bases, with 6 bases remaining between them. Germline CDR1 and CDR2: SGHTA and FQGTGA. The CDR3 extends over 13 amino acids. The CDR3 spells CASSLFMTGELFF. CDR3 nucleotide sequence: TGTGCCAGCAGCTTATTCATGACCGGGGAGCTGTTTTTT.

The chain couples TRBV19 to TRBJ2-3; 10 positions agree with TRBD2. This CDR3 comprises 14 residues. V lost 7 bases and J lost 3; bases outside the gene matches: 4. The germline V gene encodes CDR1 LNHDA and CDR2 SQIVND (reference sequence). CDR3 DNA sequence: TGTGCCAGTACGGGACTAGCGAGTACAGATACGCAGTATTTT. Translated, it gives CASTGLASTDTQYF.

The chain links TRBV6-4 to TRBJ1-1, with unresolved D. The CDR3 consists of 15 residues. The germline CDR1 and CDR2 sequences are MRHNA and SNTAGT. V shed 7 bases and J shed 6 bases, with 21 bases lying between them. The CDR3 spells CASTPGWASVPEAFF. CDR3 nucleotide sequence: TGTGCCAGCACCCCAGGATGGGCCTCCGTCCCTGAAGCTTTCTTT.

This clone was seen a single time. The chain couples TRBV6-1 to TRBJ2-1, with TRBD1 matching 10 bases. V gave up 7 bases and J gave up 9 bases; unmatched junction bases: 9. The germline V gene encodes CDR1 MNHNS and CDR2 SASEGT. This CDR3 is built from 14 residues. CDR3 sequence: CASNRDRGGGEQFF. CDR3 bases: TGTGCCAGCAATCGGGACAGGGGAGGCGGTGAGCAGTTCTTC.

Regarding this clone: This sequence may be a read error, since a much larger clone differs from it by one base. V gene TRBV4-1 combines with J gene TRBJ1-5; D ambiguous. The CDR3 spans 15 residues. V lost 4 bases and J 0 bases, leaving 10 bases between the germline ends. Germline V CDR1 and CDR2: MGHRA, YSYEKL. CDR3 protein: CASSPESNSNQPQHF. The CDR3 region has the DNA TGCGCCAGCAGCCCTGAATCTAATAGCAATCAGCCCCAGCATTTT.